Below, 27 T cell receptor beta chains from the same sample are listed, as sequenced in a study of T cells of healthy individuals. Each CDR3 protein is one row after TCRdb ran MiXCR on the 5' RACE reads. The sample has fewer than 70,000 distinct CDR3 sequences; under 15% are singletons. These receptors all stem from a human donor in good health.

This clonotype showed up many times. The chain has TRBV10-3 and TRBJ1-1; possible D gene TRBD1, 6 bases. There are 13 residues in the CDR3. V was clipped by 9 bases and J by 1 base, with 12 bases between them. CDR1 and CDR2 from the germline V gene are ENHRY and SYGVKD. This chain's CDR3 is CAMAQGPNTEAFF. The CDR3 region has the DNA TGTGCCATGGCACAGGGTCCGAACACTGAAGCTTTCTTT.

This rearrangement joins TRBV14 to TRBJ2-7; D is unresolved. CDR3 length equals 13 residues. Germline CDR1 is SGHDN and CDR2 is FVKESK. The germline V and J ends were trimmed by 0 bases and 5 bases, with 8 bases remaining between them. CDR3: CASSQDWLNEQYF. The CDR3 nucleotides read TGTGCCAGCAGCCAAGACTGGCTAAACGAGCAGTACTTC.

V usage is TRBV29-1 and J usage is TRBJ2-5; 11 nucleotides match TRBD2. Trimming cost V 3 bases and J 2 bases; bases outside gene matches: 8. Germline assignment: CDR1 SQVTM and CDR2 ANQGSEA. There are 16 residues in the CDR3. CDR3 residues: CSVDGGSGRAQETQYF. CDR3 bases: TGCAGCGTTGATGGTGGTAGCGGGAGGGCTCAAGAGACCCAGTACTTC.

CDR3 amino acids: CATSNPPQGRKDTQYF. The CDR3 bases are TGTGCCACCAGCAACCCCCCGCAGGGGCGCAAAGATACGCAGTATTTT. The J gene is TRBJ2-3, the V gene TRBV15, with D perhaps TRBD1 (6 bases). Trimming pared 4 bases from V and 5 bases from J, leaving 19 bases between. Germline-derived CDR1 and CDR2 are LNHNV and YYDKDF (reference sequence). This CDR3 has 16 amino acids.

This chain uses TRBV12-3 or TRBV12-4 with TRBJ2-7; no firm D call. Trimming shortened V by 8 bases and J by 4 bases, and 9 bases separated the two germline ends. The CDR3 covers 11 residues. In DNA, the CDR3 is TGTGCCAGCGGGGATCGGTACGAGCAGTACTTC. Protein: CASGDRYEQYF.

This clonotype appeared a single time. A read error may be the cause here, since a much bigger clone is one base away. V is TRBV7-2 and J is TRBJ2-2, with D maybe TRBD2 (5 bases). This CDR3 contains 15 residues. CDR1 and CDR2 (germline): SGHTA, FQGNSA. In DNA form, the CDR3 reads TGTGCCAGCAGCTCATCCCGGTGGAACACCGGGGAGCTGTCTTTT. Encoded protein: CASSSSRWNTGELSF. The full variable domain, completed using reference TRBV7-2 and TRBJ2-2, is GAGVSQSPSNKVTEKGKDVELRCDPISGHTALYWYRQSLGQGLEFLIYFQGNSAPDKSGLPSDRFSAERTGGSVSTLTIQRTQQEDSAVYLCASSSSRWNTGELSFGEGSRLTVL.

This clonotype was seen repeatedly, ten times or more. The CDR3 nucleotides are TGCAGCGTTGGGACTAGTTCGTTCGGGGAGCAGTTCTTC. The encoded protein is CSVGTSSFGEQFF. The chain employs TRBV29-1 and TRBJ2-1; 7 positions match TRBD2. This CDR3 has 13 residues. V shed 4 bases, J shed 10 bases, and the junction held 10 bases outside the gene matches. Germline CDR1 and CDR2: SQVTM and ANQGSEA.

In its sample, this clonotype was seen a few times. This chain connects TRBV11-3 to TRBJ2-4; D may be TRBD1 or TRBD2 (6 bases each). The ends were cut back, 5 bases at V and 6 bases at J, with 17 bases in the middle. Germline-derived CDR1 and CDR2 are SGHNT and YENEEA. The CDR3 length is 15 residues. The CDR3 loop reads CASSLSGVGGNIQYF. The CDR3 DNA is TGTGCCAGCAGCCTTTCGGGGGTAGGGGGAAACATTCAGTACTTC.

This sequence joins TRBV29-1 and TRBJ2-7; 14 positions match TRBD2. The J segment lost 10 bases and the V segment lost 3 bases, leaving 5 bases of the junction unmatched. There are 13 residues in the CDR3. Germline V gene sequence: CDR1 SQVTM, CDR2 ANQGSEA. The chain's CDR3 is CSVEGTSGSGQYF. CDR3 coding DNA: TGCAGCGTTGAGGGGACTAGCGGGAGTGGACAGTACTTC.

This chain uses TRBV5-1 with TRBJ2-2, with 10 bases matching TRBD1. Germline CDR1 and CDR2: SGHRS and YFSETQ. The CDR3 runs 16 residues. Trimming at V came to 1 base and at J to 5 bases, leaving 5 bases not matched to a gene. CDR3 region: CASSLTGTGDTGELFF. CDR3 DNA: TGCGCCAGCAGCTTGACCGGGACAGGGGATACCGGGGAGCTGTTTTTT.

This clonotype was picked up many times. The J gene is TRBJ1-6, the V gene TRBV4-3, with D maybe TRBD1 (5 bases). CDR1 is LGHNA, CDR2 YSLEER, per germline. Trimming took 0 bases from V and 7 from J, leaving 10 bases between them. The CDR3 spans 15 residues. CDR3 in DNA: TGCGCCAGCAGCCAAGATCGCTGGGGCAATTCACCCCTCCACTTT. Protein: CASSQDRWGNSPLHF.

This clonotype was seen at least ten times. The chain's CDR3 is CASSLLQDTQYF. CDR3 nucleotides: TGTGCCAGCAGCTTACTCCAAGATACGCAGTATTTT. The chain couples TRBV7-2 to TRBJ2-3, with D unresolved. The CDR3 has 12 residues. V was pared by 2 bases and J by 5 bases, with 5 bases between. Germline V gene data show CDR1 as SGHTA and CDR2 as FQGNSA.

Many counts were recorded for this clonotype. This sequence joins TRBV19 and TRBJ2-3; TRBD2 aligns across 7 bases. The CDR3 consists of 16 residues. Germline V gene data show CDR1 as LNHDA and CDR2 as SQIVND (reference sequence). Trimming cost V 7 bases and J 3 bases; bases outside gene matches: 13. The chain's CDR3 is CASTPLSGGATDTQYF. The CDR3 DNA reads TGTGCCAGTACCCCTCTTTCGGGGGGAGCGACAGATACGCAGTATTTT.

This chain joins TRBV4-1 and TRBJ1-1; perhaps TRBD1 as D (6 bases). V lost 2 bases and J 2 bases, leaving 12 bases between the germline ends. Germline V gene data show CDR1 as MGHRA and CDR2 as YSYEKL. CDR3 length equals 15 residues. For the CDR3, the DNA is TGCGCCAGCAGCCAACCAGGGGTGGCTAACACTGAAGCTTTCTTT. Amino acids: CASSQPGVANTEAFF.

This clonotype was observed a few times. This chain uses TRBV13 with TRBJ2-1, with a tentative D call TRBD1 (5 bases). This CDR3 spans 16 amino acids. The V end was cut by 5 bases, the J end by 7 bases, with 21 bases between. CDR1 is PRHDT and CDR2 is FYEKMQ in the germline V gene (reference sequence). The CDR3 coding sequence is TGTGCCAGCAGCCCCTCTTTCCCAGGGCGTAGGAATGAGCAGTTCTTC. Encoded protein: CASSPSFPGRRNEQFF.

This clonotype was seen many times. The J gene is TRBJ2-3, the V gene TRBV5-4; D possibly corresponds to TRBD2 (7 bases). The CDR3 consists of 16 residues. V was shortened by 0 bases and J by 2 bases, with 13 bases between the two germline ends. The germline V gene encodes CDR1 SGHNT and CDR2 YYREEE (reference sequence). The CDR3 sequence: CASSLVRGQPTDTQYF. In DNA form, the CDR3 reads TGTGCCAGCAGCTTGGTGCGGGGGCAGCCCACAGATACGCAGTATTTT. Filled out from reference TRBV5-4 and TRBJ2-3, the complete variable domain reads ETGVTQSPTHLIKTRGQQVTLRCSSQSGHNTVSWYQQALGQGPQFIFQYYREEENGRGNFPPRFSGLQFPNYSSELNVNALELDDSALYLCASSLVRGQPTDTQYFGPGTRLTVL.

In this sample, this clonotype turned up a few times. The V gene is TRBV7-9, the J gene TRBJ1-1, with TRBD1 identical over 7 bases. The trim removed 5 bases at V and 3 bases at J, leaving 3 bases unmatched. The CDR3 covers 13 residues. The germline gives CDR1 SEHNR, CDR2 FQNEAQ (reference sequence). CDR3 loop: CASSRTGDTEAFF. DNA for the CDR3: TGTGCCAGCAGCCGAACAGGGGACACTGAAGCTTTCTTT.

This clonotype has at least ten counts. J is TRBJ2-3 and V is TRBV12-3 or TRBV12-4; tentatively, D is TRBD1 (6 bases). The CDR3 runs 15 residues. The V end was cut by 5 bases, the J end by 1 base, with 13 bases between. The CDR3 nucleotides read TGTGCCAGCAGTCCCGCCGGGACACGCACAGATACGCAGTATTTT. Translating gives CASSPAGTRTDTQYF.

This clonotype was counted a few times. The chain links TRBV5-1 to TRBJ2-2, with D hard to call. The germline CDR1 and CDR2 sequences are SGHRS and YFSETQ. The ends were cut back, 2 bases at V and 1 base at J, with 15 bases in the middle. The CDR3 is 17 residues long. The CDR3 region has the DNA TGCGCCAGCAGCTTCACCCCGGTATCGGTGAACACCGGGGAGCTGTTTTTT. Its translation: CASSFTPVSVNTGELFF. Together with reference TRBV5-1 and TRBJ2-2, the CDR3 gives the full variable domain: KAGVTQTPRYLIKTRGQQVTLSCSPISGHRSVSWYQQTPGQGLQFLFEYFSETQRNKGNFPGRFSGRQFSNSRSEMNVSTLELGDSALYLCASSFTPVSVNTGELFFGEGSRLTVL.

This clonotype was found a few times. The chain uses TRBV29-1 and TRBJ1-2; D unresolved. With 3 bases removed from V and 8 bases from J, the gap between germline ends came to 10 bases. CDR1 SQVTM and CDR2 ANQGSEA come from the germline V gene. The CDR3 extends over 11 amino acids. The CDR3 DNA is TGCAGCGTTGATGCTGGGGAAGGCTACACCTTC. Protein sequence: CSVDAGEGYTF.

The chain combines TRBV6-1 with TRBJ2-3, with D unresolved. CDR1 and CDR2 from the germline V gene are MNHNS and SASEGT. Between the trimmed V and J ends, which lost 0 bases and 7 bases, there was a span of 5 bases. The CDR3 runs to 12 residues. The CDR3 sequence: CASSEAAYTQYF. CDR3 coding DNA: TGTGCCAGCAGTGAAGCGGCGTATACGCAGTATTTT.

In this sample, this clonotype turned up many times. V is TRBV10-3 and J is TRBJ2-7; a weak D match, TRBD1 (5 bases). Trimming shortened V by 6 bases and J by 4 bases, and 13 bases separated the two germline ends. The germline gives CDR1 ENHRY, CDR2 SYGVKD. This CDR3 comprises 13 residues. For the CDR3, the DNA is TGTGCCATCAGGGATCCCGACAGTTACGAGCAGTACTTC. This encodes CAIRDPDSYEQYF.

The table lists this clonotype with many counts. The V and J genes are TRBV20-1 and TRBJ2-5; D not resolved. V shed 4 bases and J shed 2 bases, with 8 bases lying between them. The CDR3 has 12 amino acids. Per the germline V gene, CDR1 is DFQATT and CDR2 is SNEGSKA (reference sequence). The CDR3 region has the DNA TGCAGTGCTATTCGGTCTCAAGAGACCCAGTACTTC. Its protein product is CSAIRSQETQYF.

In this sample, this clonotype turned up many times. The chain links TRBV4-1 to TRBJ1-5, with 9 nucleotides matching TRBD1. J lost 4 bases, V lost 1 base, and 5 bases had no gene match. CDR3 length equals 16 residues. CDR1 is MGHRA and CDR2 is YSYEKL in the germline V gene. DNA for the CDR3: TGCGCCAGCAGCCAAGGTACCGGGACAGGGAATCAGCCCCAGCATTTT. It codes for CASSQGTGTGNQPQHF.

The sample holds a few counts of this clonotype. The chain has TRBV5-1 and TRBJ2-1; D not certain. Germline V gives CDR1 SGHRS, CDR2 YFSETQ. Deletions cut 0 bases from V and 6 bases from J, with 4 bases between. The CDR3 sequence is 12 residues long. CDR3 nucleotide sequence: TGCGCCAGCAGCTTGGAAGGCAATGAGCAGTTCTTC. Translated, it gives CASSLEGNEQFF.

In its sample, this clonotype was seen a few times. The V call is TRBV7-9, the J call TRBJ2-7, with D hard to call. Trimming removed 5 bases at V and 4 bases at J, with 9 bases between. This CDR3 is built from 12 residues. Germline CDR1 and CDR2: SEHNR and FQNEAQ (reference sequence). CDR3 region: CASSPLGYEQYF. Here the CDR3 DNA reads TGTGCCAGCAGCCCGCTCGGGTACGAGCAGTACTTC.

This clonotype was recorded at least ten times. The rearrangement uses TRBV29-1 and TRBJ2-4; D possibly corresponds to TRBD1 (5 bases). V was clipped by 4 bases and J by 7 bases, with 14 bases between them. Germline CDR1 reads SQVTM; CDR2 reads ANQGSEA. This CDR3 spans 13 amino acids. The CDR3 protein is CSVAPRQGNIQYF. The CDR3 coding sequence is TGCAGCGTTGCTCCCCGCCAGGGCAACATTCAGTACTTC.